Each of the 23 T cell receptor beta chains below was sequenced from the same sample in a study of T cell responses to AZD1222 COVID-19 vaccine. The data were produced by immunoSEQ multiplex PCR, yet TCRdb's version contains in-frame clones alone and is incomplete. The sample shows around 120,000 clones, roughly 92% of them seen only once. The specimen comprised peripheral blood, sampled 28 days after the second AZD1222 dose. These receptors all stem from an adult who received the AZD1222 COVID-19 vaccine.

The chain is built from TRBV7-2 and TRBJ1-1; 9 bases are shared with TRBD1. The CDR3 consists of 14 residues. Germline values: CDR1 SGHTA, CDR2 FQGNSA. The junction had 4 bases not matched to a gene; V was cut back by 4 bases and J by 4 bases. Here the CDR3 DNA reads TGTGCCAGCAGCTCCACAGGGGGCGTCACTGAAGCTTTCTTT. Translation gives CASSSTGGVTEAFF.

This rearrangement joins TRBV7-2 to TRBJ2-3; TRBD2 matches 10 bases. V dropped 4 bases and J dropped 1; count of bases not matched to a gene: 5. Looked up from germline, CDR1 is SGHTA and CDR2 is FQGNSA. The CDR3 extends over 16 amino acids. The CDR3 loop is CASSSRLAGGTDTQYF. DNA of the CDR3: TGTGCCAGCAGCTCCCGGCTAGCGGGGGGCACAGATACGCAGTATTTT. Full variable domain (rest looked up from reference TRBV7-2 and TRBJ2-3): GAGVSQSPSNKVTEKGKDVELRCDPISGHTALYWYRQSLGQGLEFLIYFQGNSAPDKSGLPSDRFSAERTGGSVSTLTIQRTQQEDSAVYLCASSSRLAGGTDTQYFGPGTRLTVL.

V gene TRBV28 combines with J gene TRBJ2-1; 10 positions agree with TRBD1. The V gene's germline CDR1 is MDHEN and CDR2 SYDVKM. The CDR3 runs to 14 residues. The V segment lost 2 bases and the J segment 9 bases; nucleotides outside the gene matches: 4. CDR3 nucleotides: TGTGCCAGCAGTTTAGACAGGGGGCGCGCTGAGCAGTTCTTC. As protein: CASSLDRGRAEQFF.

This chain uses TRBV19 with TRBJ2-5, with TRBD2 matching over 9 bases. The CDR3 length is 15 residues. CDR1 is LNHDA, CDR2 SQIVND, per germline (reference sequence). J gave up 0 bases and V 5 bases, and 4 bases lay outside the gene matches. The CDR3 nucleotides are TGTGCCAGTAGTTTGGCGGGGGGGTACCAAGAGACCCAGTACTTC. Its protein is CASSLAGGYQETQYF.

This rearrangement joins TRBV10-2 to TRBJ1-2; TRBD1 is a possible D gene (6 bases). CDR1 is WSHSY, CDR2 SAAADI, per germline. The CDR3 runs to 13 residues. V was clipped by 4 bases and J by 7 bases, with 13 bases between them. The CDR3 protein is CASSVEQGFGYTF. CDR3 in DNA: TGCGCCAGCAGTGTGGAGCAGGGGTTTGGCTACACCTTC.

The chain has TRBV9 and TRBJ2-1; maybe TRBD1 (5 bases). CDR1 is SGDLS and CDR2 is YYNGEE in the germline V gene. The CDR3 is 13 residues long. Trimming took 3 bases from V and 4 from J, leaving 8 bases between them. The CDR3: CASSATVYNEQFF. The CDR3 DNA sequence: TGTGCCAGCAGCGCGACAGTTTACAATGAGCAGTTCTTC.

A word on this clone: This specimen includes other DNA sequences encoding the same CDR3. The V gene is TRBV5-1, the J gene TRBJ1-1; D is possibly TRBD1 (5 bases). Trimming shortened V by 1 base and J by 4 bases, and 8 bases separated the two germline ends. This CDR3 has 13 residues. Germline V gene lookup returns CDR1 SGHRS and CDR2 YFSETQ. For the CDR3, the DNA is TGCGCCAGCAGCTTGTCAAGGGGCACTGAAGCTTTCTTT. It yields the protein CASSLSRGTEAFF.

The chain links TRBV18 to TRBJ1-2; possibly TRBD1 for D (6 bases). The V gene's germline CDR1 is KGHSH and CDR2 LQKENI. The CDR3 has 15 amino acids. Trimming pared 1 base from V and 3 bases from J, leaving 12 bases between. The CDR3 DNA is TGTGCCAGCTCACCACAGGGGGTGGGCTACTATGGCTACACCTTC. This translates into CASSPQGVGYYGYTF.

This chain connects TRBV12-3 or TRBV12-4 to TRBJ1-1; D gene unclear. Trimming removed 5 bases at V and 0 bases at J, with 7 bases between. The CDR3 consists of 13 residues. CDR3 DNA sequence: TGTGCCAGCAGTGCCAGCTTGAACACTGAAGCTTTCTTT. As protein: CASSASLNTEAFF.

The chain combines TRBV29-1 with TRBJ1-1, with D tentatively TRBD1 (5 bases). The ends were cut back, 6 bases at V and 1 base at J, with 9 bases in the middle. Per the germline V gene, CDR1 is SQVTM and CDR2 is ANQGSEA. There are 12 residues in the CDR3. The CDR3 region is CSVGQGNTEAFF. The CDR3 DNA sequence: TGCAGCGTGGGTCAGGGGAACACTGAAGCTTTCTTT.

J is TRBJ2-1 and V is TRBV7-3, with D perhaps matching TRBD1 (5 bases). CDR1 is SGHTA, CDR2 FQGTGA, per germline. V lost 2 bases to trimming and J lost 6 bases, with 8 bases between them. The CDR3 is 13 amino acids. In nucleotides, the CDR3 is TGTGCCAGCAGCTTAGGCAGGGCCAATGAGCAGTTCTTC. This sequence encodes CASSLGRANEQFF.

V usage is TRBV7-2 and J usage is TRBJ1-2, with 7 bases matching TRBD1. The J segment lost 2 bases and the V segment lost 2 bases, leaving 2 bases of the junction unmatched. The CDR3 covers 14 residues. Germline values: CDR1 SGHTA, CDR2 FQGNSA. The CDR3 DNA reads as TGTGCCAGCAGCTTATCAGGGGGAAACTATGGCTACACCTTC. Translated: CASSLSGGNYGYTF.

Only one count was recorded for this clone. The chain links TRBV27 to TRBJ1-6; D gene uncertain. Germline V gene sequence: CDR1 MNHEY, CDR2 SMNVEV (reference sequence). Trimming took 3 bases from V and 7 from J, leaving 10 bases between them. The CDR3 length is 14 residues. In nucleotides, the CDR3 is TGTGCCAGCAGTTTGTGGTCAAGCAATTCACCCCTCCACTTT. Translated: CASSLWSSNSPLHF.

Concerning this clone: Other DNA sequences in the sample encode the same CDR3. The V call is TRBV3-1 (or the pseudogene TRBV3-2), the J call TRBJ2-2; D is uncertain. V was shortened by 5 bases and J by 2 bases, with 3 bases between the two germline ends. Germline CDR1 and CDR2: LGHDT and YNNKEL (reference sequence). The CDR3 extends over 12 amino acids. CDR3 amino acids: CASSFNTGELFF. The CDR3 DNA reads TGTGCCAGCAGCTTCAACACCGGGGAGCTGTTTTTT.

The chain carries TRBV27 and TRBJ2-4, with D hard to call. Trimming shortened V by 0 bases and J by 0 bases, and 6 bases separated the two germline ends. The CDR3 is made up of 15 amino acids. Germline V CDR1 and CDR2: MNHEY, SMNVEV (reference sequence). DNA for the CDR3: TGTGCCAGCAGTTTATCAAGGACAGCCAAAAACATTCAGTACTTC. As protein: CASSLSRTAKNIQYF.

This clone was recorded only once. The chain has TRBV7-8 and TRBJ1-2; 10 positions agree with TRBD1. The CDR3 sequence is 16 residues long. The V and J ends lost 10 bases and 5 bases, in that order; junction bases with no gene match: 16. The V gene's germline CDR1 is SGHVS and CDR2 FQNEAQ. The CDR3 region is CAIIGGGDRGEYGYTF. The CDR3, as DNA: TGTGCCATCATAGGAGGGGGGGACAGGGGAGAATATGGCTACACCTTC.

The V gene is TRBV6-6, the J gene TRBJ1-4; D remains ambiguous. Trimming shortened V by 0 bases and J by 6 bases, and 2 bases separated the two germline ends. The CDR3 runs to 12 residues. Per germline, CDR1 MNHNY and CDR2 SVGAGI (reference sequence). CDR3 sequence: CASSYSHEKLFF. The CDR3 nucleotides are TGTGCCAGCAGTTACTCCCATGAAAAACTGTTTTTT.

The chain links TRBV19 to TRBJ1-6, with TRBD1 matching over 9 bases. V lost 8 bases to trimming and J lost 6 bases; unmatched junction nucleotides: 8. The CDR3 is 15 amino acids. The V gene's germline CDR1 is LNHDA and CDR2 SQIVND (reference sequence). The CDR3 region has the DNA TGTGCCAGTTCCACCGGGACAGGGTCTAATTCACCCCTCCACTTT. It is translated as CASSTGTGSNSPLHF. The complete variable domain, with remaining parts taken from reference TRBV19 and TRBJ1-6, reads DGGITQSPKYLFRKEGQNVTLSCEQNLNHDAMYWYRQDPGQGLRLIYYSQIVNDFQKGDIAEGYSVSREKKESFPLTVTSAQKNPTAFYLCASSTGTGSNSPLHFGNGTRLTVT.

The J gene is TRBJ1-5, the V gene TRBV6-1; no clear D. The CDR3 loop spans 15 amino acids. The V end was cut by 1 base, the J end by 3 bases, with 10 bases between. Germline V lookup: CDR1 MNHNS, CDR2 SASEGT. The CDR3 is CASSEVLEINQPQHF. Written as DNA, the CDR3 is TGTGCCAGCAGTGAAGTATTAGAAATCAATCAGCCCCAGCATTTT.

V gene TRBV10-3 combines with J gene TRBJ1-6, with a tentative D call TRBD1 (6 bases). V was cut by 0 bases and J by 8 bases, with 8 bases left in between. This CDR3 spans 14 amino acids. In germline, CDR1 is ENHRY, CDR2 SYGVKD. The CDR3 coding sequence is TGTGCCATCAGTGAGTCGAGGGGGGATTCACCCCTCCACTTT. Protein sequence: CAISESRGDSPLHF.

The chain has TRBV6-2 or TRBV6-3 and TRBJ1-2; the D is unclear. Germline V gene data show CDR1 as MNHEY and CDR2 as SVGEGT. The V and J ends lost 6 bases and 2 bases respectively, with 7 bases between them. The CDR3 totals 12 residues. The DNA of the CDR3 is TGTGCCAGCAGCCAGATAAACTATGGCTACACCTTC. It codes for CASSQINYGYTF.

The rearrangement uses TRBV15 and TRBJ2-5; D not certain. The CDR3 spans 14 residues. CDR1 and CDR2 from the germline V gene are LNHNV and YYDKDF (reference sequence). Trimming left V 1 base short and J 5 bases short, with 11 bases between. The CDR3 sequence: CATSRAAGSETQYF. The CDR3 coding sequence is TGTGCCACCAGCAGAGCGGCAGGTAGTGAGACCCAGTACTTC.

CDR3 bases: TGTGCCAGCAGCCAAGAACTGGGGACAGACAATGAGCAGTTCTTC. The encoded protein is CASSQELGTDNEQFF. V gene TRBV4-2 combines with J gene TRBJ2-1, with 7 bases fitting TRBD1. The CDR3 sequence is 15 residues long. The V segment lost 0 bases and the J segment 5 bases; nucleotides outside the gene matches: 4. CDR1 is LGHNA and CDR2 is YNFKEQ in the germline V gene.